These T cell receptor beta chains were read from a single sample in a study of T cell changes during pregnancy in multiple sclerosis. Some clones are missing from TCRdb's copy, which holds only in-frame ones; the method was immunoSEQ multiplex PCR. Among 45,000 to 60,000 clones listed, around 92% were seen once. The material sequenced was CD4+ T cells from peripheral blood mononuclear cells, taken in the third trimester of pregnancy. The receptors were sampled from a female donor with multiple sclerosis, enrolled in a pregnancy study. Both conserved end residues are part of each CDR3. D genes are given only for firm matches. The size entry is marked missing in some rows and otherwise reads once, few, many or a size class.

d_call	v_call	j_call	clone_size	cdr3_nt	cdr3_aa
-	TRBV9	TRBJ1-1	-	TGTGCCAGCAGCGTAGGAGGCAGTCTGAACACTGAAGCTTTCTTT	CASSVGGSLNTEAFF
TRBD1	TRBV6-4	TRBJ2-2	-	TGTGCCAGCAGTGACTCAAGTGGGACAGGAAACACCGGGGAGCTGTTTTTT	CASSDSSGTGNTGELFF
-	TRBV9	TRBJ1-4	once	TGTGCCAGCAGCGGAGGCCCCCGACTGTTTTTT	CASSGGPRLFF
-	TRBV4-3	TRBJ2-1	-	TGCGCCAGCAGCCAAGACAAAAGGGTTACGGGAAATGAGCAGTTCTTC	CASSQDKRVTGNEQFF
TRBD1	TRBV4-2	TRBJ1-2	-	TGTGCCAGCAGCCGGGGACAGCGATATGGCTACACCTTC	CASSRGQRYGYTF
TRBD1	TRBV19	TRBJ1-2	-	TGTGCCAGTAGTATAGAGGCGACAGGGGTCTATGGCTACACCTTC	CASSIEATGVYGYTF
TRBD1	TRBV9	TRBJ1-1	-	TGTGCCAGCAGCGAGGGGGACAGTTCAGCACGAGCAGCTTTCTTT	CASSEGDSSARAAFF
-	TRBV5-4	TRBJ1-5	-	TGTGCCAGCAGCTTGGGGGGGGATAGCAATCAGCCCCAGCATTTT	CASSLGGDSNQPQHF
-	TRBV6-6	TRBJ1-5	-	TGTGCCAGCAGTTATCCCCCGGGGGGCGGTCAGCCCCAGCATTTT	CASSYPPGGGQPQHF
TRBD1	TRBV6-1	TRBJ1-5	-	TGTGCCAGCAGTCCCGAGGACAGGAACAATCAGCCCCAGCATTTT	CASSPEDRNNQPQHF
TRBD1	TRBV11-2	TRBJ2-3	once	TGTGCCAGCAGCCCAGGACAGGGGAGCACAGATACGCAGTATTTT	CASSPGQGSTDTQYF
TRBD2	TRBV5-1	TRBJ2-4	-	TGCGCCAGCAGTTGGTACCCCCTTAGCGGGGACAAAAACATTCAGTACTTC	CASSWYPLSGDKNIQYF
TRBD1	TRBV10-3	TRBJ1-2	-	TGTGCCATCAGAGCAGCCGGGACAGGGGATGGCTACACCTTC	CAIRAAGTGDGYTF
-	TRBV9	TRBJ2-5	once	TGTGCCAGCAGCGTAGGGCGGTCGGAAGAGACCCAGTACTTC	CASSVGRSEETQYF
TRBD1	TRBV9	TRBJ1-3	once	TGTGCCAGCAGCGAGGCAATCAGACAGGGGGGAAACACCATATATTTT	CASSEAIRQGGNTIYF
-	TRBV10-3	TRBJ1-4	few	TGTGCCGTACAAGCAGGGGCAACTAATGAAAAACTGTTTTTT	CAVQAGATNEKLFF